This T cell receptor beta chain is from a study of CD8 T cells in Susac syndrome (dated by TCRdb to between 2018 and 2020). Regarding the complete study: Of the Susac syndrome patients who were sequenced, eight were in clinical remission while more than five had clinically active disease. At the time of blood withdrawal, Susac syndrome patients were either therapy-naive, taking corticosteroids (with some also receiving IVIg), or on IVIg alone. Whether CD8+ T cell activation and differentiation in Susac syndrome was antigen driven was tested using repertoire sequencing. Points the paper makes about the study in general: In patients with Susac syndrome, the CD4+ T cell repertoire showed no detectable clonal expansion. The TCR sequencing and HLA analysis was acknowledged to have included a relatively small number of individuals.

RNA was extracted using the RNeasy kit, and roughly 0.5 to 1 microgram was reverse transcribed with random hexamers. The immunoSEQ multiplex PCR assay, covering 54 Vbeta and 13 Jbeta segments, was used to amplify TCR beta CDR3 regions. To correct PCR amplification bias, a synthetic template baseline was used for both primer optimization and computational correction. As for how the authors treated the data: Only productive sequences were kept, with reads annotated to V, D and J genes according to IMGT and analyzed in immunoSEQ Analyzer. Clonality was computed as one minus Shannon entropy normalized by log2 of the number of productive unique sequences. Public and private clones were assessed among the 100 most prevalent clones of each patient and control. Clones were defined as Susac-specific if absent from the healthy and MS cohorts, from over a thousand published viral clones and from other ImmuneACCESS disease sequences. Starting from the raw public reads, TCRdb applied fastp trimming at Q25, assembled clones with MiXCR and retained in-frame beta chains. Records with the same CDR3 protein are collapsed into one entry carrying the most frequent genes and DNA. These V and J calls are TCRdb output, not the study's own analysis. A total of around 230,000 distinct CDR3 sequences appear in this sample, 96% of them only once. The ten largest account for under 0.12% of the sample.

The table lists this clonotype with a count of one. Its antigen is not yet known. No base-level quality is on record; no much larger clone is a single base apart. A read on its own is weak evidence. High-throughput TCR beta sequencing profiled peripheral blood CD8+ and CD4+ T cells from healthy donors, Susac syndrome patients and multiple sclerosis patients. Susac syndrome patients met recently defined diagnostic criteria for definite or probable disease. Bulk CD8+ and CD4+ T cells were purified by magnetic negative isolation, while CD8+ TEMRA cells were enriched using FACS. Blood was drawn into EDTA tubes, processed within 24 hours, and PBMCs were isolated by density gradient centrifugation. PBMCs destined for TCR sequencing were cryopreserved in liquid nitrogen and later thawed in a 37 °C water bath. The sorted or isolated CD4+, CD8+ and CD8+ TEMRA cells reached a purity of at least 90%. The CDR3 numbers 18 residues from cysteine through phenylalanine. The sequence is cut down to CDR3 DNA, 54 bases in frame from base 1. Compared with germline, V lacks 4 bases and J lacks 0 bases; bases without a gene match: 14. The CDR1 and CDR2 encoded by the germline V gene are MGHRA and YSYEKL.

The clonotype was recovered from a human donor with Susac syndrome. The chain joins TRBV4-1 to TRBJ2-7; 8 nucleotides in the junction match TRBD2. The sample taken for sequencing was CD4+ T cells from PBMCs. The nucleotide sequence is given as TGCGCCAGCAGCCGTTCCGTGGTCGCGAGCGGGAGCTCCTACGAGCAGTACTTC. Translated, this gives CASSRSVVASGSSYEQYF.